This TCR beta chain was observed in a study of cytomegalovirus exposure and HLA in healthy donors. CDR1 is MNHEY and CDR2 is SMNVEV in the germline V gene (reference sequence). Trimming stripped 5 bases from V and 4 bases from J, with 17 bases between. The CDR3 covers 15 residues. In the PCR, 60 Vbeta and 13 Jbeta primers were used. The method was immunoSEQ multiplex PCR; TCRdb's version includes in-frame clones alone and lacks a portion of them. The table records 170,000 or so clones, about 80% of them present only once. The sequence was collected from a man under 40 in good health and CMV-seropositive. This chain connects TRBV27 to TRBJ1-2; D possibly corresponds to TRBD1 (6 bases). The material sequenced was PBMCs. DNA for the CDR3: TGTGCCAGCAGTCCCGGACAGATTAAGTTCTATGGCTACACCTTC. Translating it yields CASSPGQIKFYGYTF.